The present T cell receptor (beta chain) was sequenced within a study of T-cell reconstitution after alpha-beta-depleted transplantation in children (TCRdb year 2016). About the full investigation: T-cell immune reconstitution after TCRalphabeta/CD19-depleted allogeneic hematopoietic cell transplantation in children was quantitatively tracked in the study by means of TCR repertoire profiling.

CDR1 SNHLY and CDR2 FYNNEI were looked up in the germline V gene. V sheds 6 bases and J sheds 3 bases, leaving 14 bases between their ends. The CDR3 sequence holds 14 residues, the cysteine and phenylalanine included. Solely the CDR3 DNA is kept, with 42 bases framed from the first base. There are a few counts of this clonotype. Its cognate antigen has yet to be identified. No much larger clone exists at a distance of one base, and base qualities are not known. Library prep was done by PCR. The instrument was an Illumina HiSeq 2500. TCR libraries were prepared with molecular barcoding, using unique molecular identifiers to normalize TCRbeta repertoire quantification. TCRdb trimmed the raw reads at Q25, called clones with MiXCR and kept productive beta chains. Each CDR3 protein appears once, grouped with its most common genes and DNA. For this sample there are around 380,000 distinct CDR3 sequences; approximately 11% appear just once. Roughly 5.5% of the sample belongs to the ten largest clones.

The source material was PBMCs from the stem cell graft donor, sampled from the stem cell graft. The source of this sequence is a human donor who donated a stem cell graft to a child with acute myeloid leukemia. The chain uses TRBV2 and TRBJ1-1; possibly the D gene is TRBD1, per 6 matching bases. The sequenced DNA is TGTGCCAGCAGACAGGGAGAAACGTACACTGAAGCTTTCTTT. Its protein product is CASRQGETYTEAFF.